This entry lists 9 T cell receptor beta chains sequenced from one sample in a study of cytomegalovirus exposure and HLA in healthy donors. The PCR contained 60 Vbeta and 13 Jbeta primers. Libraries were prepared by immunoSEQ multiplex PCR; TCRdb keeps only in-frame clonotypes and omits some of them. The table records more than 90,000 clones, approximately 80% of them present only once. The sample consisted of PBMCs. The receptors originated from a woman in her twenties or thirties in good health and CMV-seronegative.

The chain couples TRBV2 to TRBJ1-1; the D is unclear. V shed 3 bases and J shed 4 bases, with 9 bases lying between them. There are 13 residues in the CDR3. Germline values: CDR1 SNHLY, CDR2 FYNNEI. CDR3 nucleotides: TGTGCCAGCAGTGAGGGAGAAGTCACTGAAGCTTTCTTT. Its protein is CASSEGEVTEAFF.

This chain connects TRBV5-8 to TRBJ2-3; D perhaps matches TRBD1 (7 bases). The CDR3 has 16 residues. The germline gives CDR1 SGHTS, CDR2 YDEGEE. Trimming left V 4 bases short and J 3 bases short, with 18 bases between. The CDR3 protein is CASSTTGRFGTDTQYF. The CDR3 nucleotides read TGTGCCAGCAGCACGACAGGGAGGTTTGGTACAGATACGCAGTATTTT. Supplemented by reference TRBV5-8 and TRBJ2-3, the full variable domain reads EAGVTQSPTHLIKTRGQQATLRCSPISGHTSVYWYQQALGLGLQFLLWYDEGEERNRGNFPPRFSGRQFPNYSSELNVNALELEDSALYLCASSTTGRFGTDTQYFGPGTRLTVL.

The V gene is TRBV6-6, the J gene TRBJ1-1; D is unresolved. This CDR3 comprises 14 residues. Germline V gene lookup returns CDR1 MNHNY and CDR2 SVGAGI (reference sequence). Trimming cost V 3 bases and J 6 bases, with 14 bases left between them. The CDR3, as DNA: TGTGCCAGCAGTTATCCCGACTTTGGCTCTGAAGCTTTCTTT. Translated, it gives CASSYPDFGSEAFF.

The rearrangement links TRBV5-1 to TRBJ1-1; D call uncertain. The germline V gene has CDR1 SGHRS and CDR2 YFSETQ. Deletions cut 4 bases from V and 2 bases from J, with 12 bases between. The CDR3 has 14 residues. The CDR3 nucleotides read TGCGCCAGCAGCCCCGAGGCCTTTAACACTGAAGCTTTCTTT. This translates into CASSPEAFNTEAFF.

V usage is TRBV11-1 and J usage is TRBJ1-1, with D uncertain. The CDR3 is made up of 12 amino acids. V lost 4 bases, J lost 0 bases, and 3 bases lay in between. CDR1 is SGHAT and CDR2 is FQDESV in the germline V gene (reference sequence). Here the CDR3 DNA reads TGTGCCAGCAGCTACATGAACACTGAAGCTTTCTTT. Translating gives CASSYMNTEAFF.

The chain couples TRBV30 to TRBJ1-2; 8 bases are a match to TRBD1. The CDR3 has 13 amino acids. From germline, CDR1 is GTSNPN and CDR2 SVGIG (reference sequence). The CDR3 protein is CLMAGQVNYGYTF. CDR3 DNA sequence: TGTTTAATGGCGGGACAGGTCAACTATGGCTACACCTTC.

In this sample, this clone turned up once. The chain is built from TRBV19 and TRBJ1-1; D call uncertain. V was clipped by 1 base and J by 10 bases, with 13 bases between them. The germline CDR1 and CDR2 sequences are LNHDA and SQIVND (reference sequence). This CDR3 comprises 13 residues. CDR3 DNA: TGTGCCAGTAGTATAGCTAACGCTTACGGAGCTTTCTTT. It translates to CASSIANAYGAFF.

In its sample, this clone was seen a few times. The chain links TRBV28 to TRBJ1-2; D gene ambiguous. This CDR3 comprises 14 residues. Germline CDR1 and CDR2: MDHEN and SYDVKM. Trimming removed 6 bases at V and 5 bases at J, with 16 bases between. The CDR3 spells CASSRSLFPYGYTF. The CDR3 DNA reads TGTGCCAGCAGCCGATCACTGTTCCCTTATGGCTACACCTTC.

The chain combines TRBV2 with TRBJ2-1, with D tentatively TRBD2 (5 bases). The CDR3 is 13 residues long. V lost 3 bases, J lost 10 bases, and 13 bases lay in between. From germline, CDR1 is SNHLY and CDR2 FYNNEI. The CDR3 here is CASSDLRVEEQFF. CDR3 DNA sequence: TGTGCCAGCAGTGACCTGAGGGTTGAGGAGCAGTTCTTC.